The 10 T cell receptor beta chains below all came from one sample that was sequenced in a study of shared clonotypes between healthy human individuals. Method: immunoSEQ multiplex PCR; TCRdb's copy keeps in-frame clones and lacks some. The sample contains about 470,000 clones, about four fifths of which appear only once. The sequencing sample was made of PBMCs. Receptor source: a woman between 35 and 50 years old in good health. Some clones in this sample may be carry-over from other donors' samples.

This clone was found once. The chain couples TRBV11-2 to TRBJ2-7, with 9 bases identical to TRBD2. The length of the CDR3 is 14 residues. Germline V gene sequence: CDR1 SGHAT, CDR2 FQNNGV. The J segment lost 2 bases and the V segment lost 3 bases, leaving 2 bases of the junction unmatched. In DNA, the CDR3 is TGTGCCAGCAGCTTCGTAGCGGGAGCCTACGAGCAGTACTTC. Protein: CASSFVAGAYEQYF. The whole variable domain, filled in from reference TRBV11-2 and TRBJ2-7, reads EAGVAQSPRYKIIEKRQSVAFWCNPISGHATLYWYQQILGQGPKLLIQFQNNGVVDDSQLPKDRFSAERLKGVDSTLKIQPAKLEDSAVYLCASSFVAGAYEQYFGPGTRLTVT.

The CDR3 DNA reads TGTGCCAGCAGTGAATACGGGGAAACCTACGAGCAGTACTTC. This codes for CASSEYGETYEQYF. This chain joins TRBV25-1 and TRBJ2-7; D might be TRBD2 (5 bases). The germline V and J ends were trimmed by 0 bases and 2 bases, with 8 bases remaining between them. Germline CDR1 and CDR2: MGHDK and SYGVNS. This CDR3 has 14 residues.

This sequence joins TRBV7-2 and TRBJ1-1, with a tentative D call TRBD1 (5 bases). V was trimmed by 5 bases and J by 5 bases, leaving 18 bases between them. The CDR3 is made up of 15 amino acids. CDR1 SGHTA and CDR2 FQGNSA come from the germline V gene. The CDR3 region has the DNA TGTGCCAGCAGCCCTAGTAGGGTACGGGGGACTGAAGCTTTCTTT. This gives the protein CASSPSRVRGTEAFF.

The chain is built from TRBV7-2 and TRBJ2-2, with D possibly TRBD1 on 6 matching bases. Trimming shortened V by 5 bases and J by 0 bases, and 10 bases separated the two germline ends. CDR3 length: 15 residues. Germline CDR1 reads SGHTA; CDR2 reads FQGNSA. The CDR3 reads CASSLRQANTGELFF. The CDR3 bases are TGTGCCAGCAGCCTAAGACAGGCGAACACCGGGGAGCTGTTTTTT.

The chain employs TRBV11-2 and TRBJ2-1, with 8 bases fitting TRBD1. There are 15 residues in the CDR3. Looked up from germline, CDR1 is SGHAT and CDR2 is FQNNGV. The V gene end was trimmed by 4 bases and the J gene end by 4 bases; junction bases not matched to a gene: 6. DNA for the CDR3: TGTGCCAGCAGCTGGCAGGGGGCGAGGTACAATGAGCAGTTCTTC. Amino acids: CASSWQGARYNEQFF.

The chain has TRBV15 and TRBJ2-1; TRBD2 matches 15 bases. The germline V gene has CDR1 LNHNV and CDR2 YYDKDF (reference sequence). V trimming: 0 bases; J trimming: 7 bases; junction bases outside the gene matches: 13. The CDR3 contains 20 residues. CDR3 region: CATSRDFGLAGGQARNEQFF. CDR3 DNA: TGTGCCACCAGCAGAGACTTCGGACTAGCGGGAGGGCAGGCCAGGAATGAGCAGTTCTTC.

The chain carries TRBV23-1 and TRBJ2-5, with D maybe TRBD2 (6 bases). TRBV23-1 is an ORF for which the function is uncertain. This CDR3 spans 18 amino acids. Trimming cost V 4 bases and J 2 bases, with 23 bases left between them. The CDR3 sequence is CASSLSVTGEIGQETQYF. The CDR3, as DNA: TGCGCCAGCAGTCTTTCAGTTACGGGGGAAATAGGGCAAGAGACCCAGTACTTC.

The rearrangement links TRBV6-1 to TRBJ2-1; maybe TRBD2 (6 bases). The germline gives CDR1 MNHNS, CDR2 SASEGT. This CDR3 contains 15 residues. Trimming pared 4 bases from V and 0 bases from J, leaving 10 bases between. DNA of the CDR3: TGTGCCAGCAGTGGGGACGGGAGCTCCTACAATGAGCAGTTCTTC. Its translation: CASSGDGSSYNEQFF.

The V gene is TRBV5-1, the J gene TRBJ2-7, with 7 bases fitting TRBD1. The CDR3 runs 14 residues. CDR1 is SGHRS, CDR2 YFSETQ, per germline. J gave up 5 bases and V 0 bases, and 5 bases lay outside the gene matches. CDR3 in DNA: TGCGCCAGCAGCTTGGCCCAGCAGGGGGACGAGCAGTACTTC. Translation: CASSLAQQGDEQYF.

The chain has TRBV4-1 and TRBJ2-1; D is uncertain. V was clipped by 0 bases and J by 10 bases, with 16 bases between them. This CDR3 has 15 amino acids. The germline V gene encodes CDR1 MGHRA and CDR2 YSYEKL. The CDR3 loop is CASSQEPLGQEEQFF. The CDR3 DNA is TGCGCCAGCAGCCAAGAGCCTCTAGGGCAGGAGGAGCAGTTCTTC.